This T cell receptor beta chain comes out of a study of blood T cell repertoires in COVID-19. Germline CDR1 SNHLY, CDR2 FYNNEI. V was clipped by 6 bases and J by 0 bases, with 12 bases between them. The CDR3 totals 15 residues. Clones were read by immunoSEQ multiplex PCR, and TCRdb kept only the in-frame ones, dropping some. The data contain 68,000 or so clones, approximately 89% of them seen just once; the ten biggest clones take up about 6.4%. Specimen: peripheral blood. The sequence was collected from a woman in her 70s with acute or convalescent COVID-19. The rearrangement joins TRBV2 to TRBJ1-5, with a possible D match to TRBD1 (5 bases). The CDR3 bases are TGTGCCAGCAGCCCAAGACAGAATAGCAATCAGCCCCAGCATTTT. Its protein product is CASSPRQNSNQPQHF.